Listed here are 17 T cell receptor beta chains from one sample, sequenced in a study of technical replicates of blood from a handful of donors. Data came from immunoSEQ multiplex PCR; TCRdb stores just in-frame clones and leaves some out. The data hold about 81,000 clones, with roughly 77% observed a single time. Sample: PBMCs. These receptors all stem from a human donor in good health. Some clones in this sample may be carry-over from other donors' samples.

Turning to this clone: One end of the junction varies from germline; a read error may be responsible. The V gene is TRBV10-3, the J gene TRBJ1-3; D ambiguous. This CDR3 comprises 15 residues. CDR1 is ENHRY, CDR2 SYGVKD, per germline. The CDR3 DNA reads TGTGCCATCAGTGATGTCGGGGTCTCTGGGAACACCATATATTTT. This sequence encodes CAISDVGVSGNTIYF.

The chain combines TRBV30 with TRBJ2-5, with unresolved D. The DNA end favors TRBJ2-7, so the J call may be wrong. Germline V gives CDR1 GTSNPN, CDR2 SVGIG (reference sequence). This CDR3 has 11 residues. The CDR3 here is CAWDENYEQYF. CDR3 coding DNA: TGTGCCTGGGACGAAAACTACGAGCAGTACTTC.

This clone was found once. CDR3 region: CASRAPGQGWANYGYTF. The CDR3 nucleotides read TGTGCCAGCAGAGCTCCGGGACAGGGCTGGGCTAACTATGGCTACACCTTC. V and J are TRBV2 and TRBJ1-2; 9 positions match TRBD1. The CDR3 has 17 amino acids. CDR1 is SNHLY and CDR2 is FYNNEI in the germline V gene. The ends lost 6 bases at V and 0 bases at J; junction bases unmatched: 11. Full variable domain (outside the CDR3, taken from reference TRBV2 and TRBJ1-2): EPEVTQTPSHQVTQMGQEVILRCVPISNHLYFYWYRQILGQKVEFLVSFYNNEISEKSEIFDDQFSVERPDGSNFTLKIRSTKLEDSAMYFCASRAPGQGWANYGYTFGSGTRLTVV.

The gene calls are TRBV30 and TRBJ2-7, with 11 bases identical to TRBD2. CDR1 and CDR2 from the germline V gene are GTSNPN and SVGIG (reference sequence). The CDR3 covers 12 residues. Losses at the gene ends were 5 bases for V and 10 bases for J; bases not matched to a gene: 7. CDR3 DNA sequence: TGTGCCTGGGATAGCGGGGGGGCCGGTCAGTACTTC. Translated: CAWDSGGAGQYF. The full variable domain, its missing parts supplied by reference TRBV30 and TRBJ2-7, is SQTIHQWPATLVQPVGSPLSLECTVEGTSNPNLYWYRQAAGRGLQLLFYSVGIGQISSEVPQNLSASRPQDRQFILSSKKLLLSDSGFYLCAWDSGGAGQYFGPGTRLTVT.

The DNA for the CDR3 is TGTGCCAGCAAGCCCATTGCAACTAATGAAAAACTGTTTTTT. It is translated as CASKPIATNEKLFF. The chain is built from TRBV28 and TRBJ1-4; D unclear. The germline CDR1 and CDR2 sequences are MDHEN and SYDVKM. V lost 7 bases, J lost 0 bases, and 9 bases lay in between. CDR3 length: 14 residues. The variable domain in full, completed from reference TRBV28 and TRBJ1-4, reads DVKVTQSSRYLVKRTGEKVFLECVQDMDHENMFWYRQDPGLGLRLIYFSYDVKMKEKGDIPEGYSVSREKKERFSLILESASTNQTSMYLCASKPIATNEKLFFGSGTQLSVL.

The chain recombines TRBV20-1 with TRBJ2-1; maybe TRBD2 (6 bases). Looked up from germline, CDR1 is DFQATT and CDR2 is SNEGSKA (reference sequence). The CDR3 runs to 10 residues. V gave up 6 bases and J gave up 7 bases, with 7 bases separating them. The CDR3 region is CSALANEQFF. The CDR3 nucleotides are TGCAGTGCGCTAGCGAATGAGCAGTTCTTC.

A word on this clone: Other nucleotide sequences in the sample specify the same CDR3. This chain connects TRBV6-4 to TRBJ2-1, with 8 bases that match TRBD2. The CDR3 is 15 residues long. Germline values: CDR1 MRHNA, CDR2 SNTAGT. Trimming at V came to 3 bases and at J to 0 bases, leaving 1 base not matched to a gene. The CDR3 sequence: CASSEAGGSYNEQFF. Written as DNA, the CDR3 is TGTGCCAGCAGTGAGGCGGGGGGCTCCTACAATGAGCAGTTCTTC.

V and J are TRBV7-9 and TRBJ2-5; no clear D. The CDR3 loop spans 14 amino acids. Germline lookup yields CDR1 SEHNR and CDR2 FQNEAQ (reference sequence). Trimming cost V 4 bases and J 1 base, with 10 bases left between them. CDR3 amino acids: CASSSGRIQETQYF. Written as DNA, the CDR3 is TGTGCCAGCAGCTCAGGCCGGATCCAAGAGACCCAGTACTTC. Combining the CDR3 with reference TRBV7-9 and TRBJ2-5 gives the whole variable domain DTGVSQNPRHKITKRGQNVTFRCDPISEHNRLYWYRQTLGQGPEFLTYFQNEAQLEKSRLLSDRFSAERPKGSFSTLEIQRTEQGDSAMYLCASSSGRIQETQYFGPGTRLLVL.

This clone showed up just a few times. The CDR3 here is CASSYQGQGESSPLHF. In nucleotides, the CDR3 is TGCGCCAGCAGCTATCAGGGACAGGGGGAAAGTTCACCCCTCCACTTT. This chain uses TRBV5-1 with TRBJ1-6, with 11 bases matching TRBD1. V lost 3 bases and J lost 9; bases outside the gene matches: 8. Germline lookup yields CDR1 SGHRS and CDR2 YFSETQ. This CDR3 comprises 16 residues.

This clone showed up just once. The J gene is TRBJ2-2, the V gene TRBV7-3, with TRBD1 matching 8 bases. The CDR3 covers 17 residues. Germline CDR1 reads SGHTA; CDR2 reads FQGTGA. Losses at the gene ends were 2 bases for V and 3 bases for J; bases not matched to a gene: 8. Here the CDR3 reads CASSLSKQGGDTGELFF. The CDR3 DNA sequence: TGTGCCAGCAGCTTATCTAAACAGGGGGGAGACACCGGGGAGCTGTTTTTT.

The CDR3 nucleotides read TGTGCCAGCAGCTTAGAGGCAGGGATCACTGAAGCTTTCTTT. It specifies CASSLEAGITEAFF. The gene calls are TRBV11-1 and TRBJ1-1; D possibly corresponds to TRBD1 (5 bases). V was pared by 1 base and J by 4 bases, with 10 bases between. This CDR3 contains 14 residues. Germline V gene data show CDR1 as SGHAT and CDR2 as FQDESV (reference sequence).

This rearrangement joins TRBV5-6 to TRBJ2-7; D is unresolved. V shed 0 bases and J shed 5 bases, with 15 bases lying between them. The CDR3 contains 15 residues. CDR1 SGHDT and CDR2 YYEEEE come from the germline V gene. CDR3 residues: CASSLAVRPADEQYF. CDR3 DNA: TGTGCCAGCAGCTTGGCCGTCAGACCCGCGGACGAGCAGTACTTC.

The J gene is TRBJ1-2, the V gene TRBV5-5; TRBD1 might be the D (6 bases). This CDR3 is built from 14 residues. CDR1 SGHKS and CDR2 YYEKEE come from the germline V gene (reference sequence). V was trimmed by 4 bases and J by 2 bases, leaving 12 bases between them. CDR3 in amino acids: CASSRGGLNYGYTF. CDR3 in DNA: TGTGCCAGCAGCAGGGGGGGGCTGAACTATGGCTACACCTTC.

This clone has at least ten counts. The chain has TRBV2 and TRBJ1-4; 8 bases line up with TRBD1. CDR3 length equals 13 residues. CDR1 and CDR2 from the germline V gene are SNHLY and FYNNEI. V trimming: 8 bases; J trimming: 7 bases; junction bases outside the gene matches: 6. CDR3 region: CASRWTGSEKLFF. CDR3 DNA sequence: TGTGCCAGCCGCTGGACAGGGAGTGAAAAACTGTTTTTT.

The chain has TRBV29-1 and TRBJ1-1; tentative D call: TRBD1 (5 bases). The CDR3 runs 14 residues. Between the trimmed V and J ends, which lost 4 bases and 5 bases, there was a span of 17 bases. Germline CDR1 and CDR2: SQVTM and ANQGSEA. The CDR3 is CSVGRDWAATEAFF. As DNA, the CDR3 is TGCAGCGTTGGAAGGGACTGGGCGGCTACTGAAGCTTTCTTT. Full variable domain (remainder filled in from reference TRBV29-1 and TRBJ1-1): SAVISQKPSRDICQRGTSLTIQCQVDSQVTMMFWYRQQPGQSLTLIATANQGSEATYESGFVIDKFPISRPNLTFSTLTVSNMSPEDSSIYLCSVGRDWAATEAFFGQGTRLTVV.

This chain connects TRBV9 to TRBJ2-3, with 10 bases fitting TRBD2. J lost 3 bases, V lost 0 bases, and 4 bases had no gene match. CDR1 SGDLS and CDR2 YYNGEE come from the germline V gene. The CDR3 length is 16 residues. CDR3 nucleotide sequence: TGTGCCAGCAGCGTAGCTCAAGCGGGGGGGACAGATACGCAGTATTTT. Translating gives CASSVAQAGGTDTQYF.

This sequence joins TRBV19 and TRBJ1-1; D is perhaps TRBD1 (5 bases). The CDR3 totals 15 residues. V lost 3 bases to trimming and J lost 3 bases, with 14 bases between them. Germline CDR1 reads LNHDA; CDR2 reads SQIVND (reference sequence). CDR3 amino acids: CASSMIRQIYTEAFF. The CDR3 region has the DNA TGTGCCAGTAGTATGATCCGACAGATCTACACTGAAGCTTTCTTT.